This T cell receptor (beta chain) was identified in a study of T cells in Graves' hyperthyroidism and ophthalmopathy. Study conclusions and caveats: Progression to ophthalmopathy was predicted a median of roughly 6.8 months early.

Patients aged 18 to 65 with hyperthyroidism were newly diagnosed, with duration under 2 months. The blood specimen was taken at initial hyperthyroidism diagnosis, before any ophthalmopathy symptoms. It was 8.5 to 10 ml of fresh peripheral blood that supplied the PBMCs. From RNA transcripts, TCR beta CDR3 regions were amplified. HTBI primers were used for first-round RT-PCR of the TCR CDR3. TCRdb re-called the multiplex PCR reads through MiXCR, storing one row per CDR3 protein. The sample shows roughly 260,000 distinct CDR3 sequences, 14% to 15% of them seen only once. The CDR3 contains 15 residues. V dropped 5 bases and J dropped 4; count of bases not matched to a gene: 8. Germline V gene data show CDR1 as MDHEN and CDR2 as SYDVKM. This clonotype was detected only a few times. The antigen remains undetermined.

This receptor was obtained from a middle-aged woman with Graves' hyperthyroidism that later progressed to Graves' ophthalmopathy. The sample consisted of blood. The V gene is TRBV28, the J gene TRBJ1-2, with TRBD1 matching over 9 bases. CDR3 bases: TGTGCCAGCAGTCCAGGGGGACAGGGCACCTATGGCTACACCTTC. The encoded protein is CASSPGGQGTYGYTF.